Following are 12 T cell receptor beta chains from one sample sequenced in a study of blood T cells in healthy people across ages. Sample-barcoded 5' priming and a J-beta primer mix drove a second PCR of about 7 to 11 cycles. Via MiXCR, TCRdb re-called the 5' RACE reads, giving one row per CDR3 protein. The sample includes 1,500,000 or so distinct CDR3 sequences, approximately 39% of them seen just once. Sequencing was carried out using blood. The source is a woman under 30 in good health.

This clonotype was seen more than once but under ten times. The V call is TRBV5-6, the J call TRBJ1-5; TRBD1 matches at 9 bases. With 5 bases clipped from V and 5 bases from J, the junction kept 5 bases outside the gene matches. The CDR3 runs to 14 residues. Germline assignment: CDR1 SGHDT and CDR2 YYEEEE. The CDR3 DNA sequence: TGTGCCAGCAGTTCACAGGGGGCCCATCAGCCCCAGCATTTT. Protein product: CASSSQGAHQPQHF.

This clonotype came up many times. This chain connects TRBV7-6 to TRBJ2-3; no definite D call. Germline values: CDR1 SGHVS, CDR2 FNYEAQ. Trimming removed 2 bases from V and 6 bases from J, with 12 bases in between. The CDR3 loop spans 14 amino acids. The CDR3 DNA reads TGTGCCAGCAGCTTAAACAGTCTGGGGGATACGCAGTATTTT. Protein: CASSLNSLGDTQYF.

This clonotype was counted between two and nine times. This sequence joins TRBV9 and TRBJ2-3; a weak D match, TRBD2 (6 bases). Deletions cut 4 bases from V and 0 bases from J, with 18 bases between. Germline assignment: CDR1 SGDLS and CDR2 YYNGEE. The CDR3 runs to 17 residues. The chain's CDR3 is CASSPRGSGFSTDTQYF. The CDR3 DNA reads TGTGCCAGCAGCCCCCGTGGTAGCGGCTTTAGCACAGATACGCAGTATTTT.

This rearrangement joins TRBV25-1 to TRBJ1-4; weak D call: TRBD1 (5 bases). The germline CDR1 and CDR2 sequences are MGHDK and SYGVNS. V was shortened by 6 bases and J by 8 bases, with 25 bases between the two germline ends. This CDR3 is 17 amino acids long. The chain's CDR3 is CASRGGRWGRVEEKLFF. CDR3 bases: TGTGCCAGCAGGGGGGGGAGATGGGGCAGGGTAGAAGAAAAACTGTTTTTT.

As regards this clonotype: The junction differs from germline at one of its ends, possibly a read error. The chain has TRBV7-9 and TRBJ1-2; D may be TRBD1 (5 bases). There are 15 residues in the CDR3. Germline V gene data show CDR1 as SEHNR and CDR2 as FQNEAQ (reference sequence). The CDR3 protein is CASSSRRDVQAGCTF. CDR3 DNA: TGTGCCAGCAGCTCACGCCGGGACGTTCAGGCTGGCTGCACCTTC.

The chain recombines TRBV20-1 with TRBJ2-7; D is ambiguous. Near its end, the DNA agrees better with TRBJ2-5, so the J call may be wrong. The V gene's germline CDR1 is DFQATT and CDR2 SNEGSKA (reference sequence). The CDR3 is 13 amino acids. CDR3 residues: CSARVTTSETQYF. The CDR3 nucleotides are TGCAGTGCTAGAGTAACTACTTCAGAGACCCAGTACTTC.

The CDR3 nucleotides read TGTGCCAGCAGTGAAACAGGGAGGAATGAGCAGTTCTTC. It specifies CASSETGRNEQFF. The rearrangement uses TRBV2 and TRBJ2-1; possibly TRBD1 or TRBD2 for D (6 bases each). The V end was cut by 2 bases, the J end by 7 bases, with 9 bases between. Germline CDR1 reads SNHLY; CDR2 reads FYNNEI. The CDR3 covers 13 residues.

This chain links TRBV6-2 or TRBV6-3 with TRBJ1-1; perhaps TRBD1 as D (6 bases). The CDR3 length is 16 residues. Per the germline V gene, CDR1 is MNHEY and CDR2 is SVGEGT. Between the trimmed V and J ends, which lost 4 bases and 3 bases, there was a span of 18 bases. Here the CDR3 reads CASSSFRGRGDTEAFF. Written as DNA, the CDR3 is TGTGCCAGCAGTTCCTTCAGGGGCCGGGGGGACACTGAAGCTTTCTTT.

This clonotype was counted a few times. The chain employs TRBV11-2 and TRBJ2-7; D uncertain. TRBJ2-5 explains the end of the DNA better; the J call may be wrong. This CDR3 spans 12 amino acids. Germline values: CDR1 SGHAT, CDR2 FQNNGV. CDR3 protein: CASSFVLETQYF. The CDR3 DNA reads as TGTGCCAGCAGCTTCGTTCTGGAGACCCAGTACTTC.

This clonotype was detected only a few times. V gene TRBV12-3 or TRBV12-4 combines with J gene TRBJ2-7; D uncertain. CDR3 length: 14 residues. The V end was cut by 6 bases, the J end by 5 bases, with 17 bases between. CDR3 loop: CASSSSGEAHEQYF. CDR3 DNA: TGTGCCAGCAGCTCTTCAGGTGAGGCCCACGAGCAGTACTTC.

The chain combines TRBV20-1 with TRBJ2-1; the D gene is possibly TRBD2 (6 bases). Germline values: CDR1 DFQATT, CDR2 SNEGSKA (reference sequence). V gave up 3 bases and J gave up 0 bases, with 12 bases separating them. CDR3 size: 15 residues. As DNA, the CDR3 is TGCAGTGCTAGCGGGACTCTGAGCTCCTACAATGAGCAGTTCTTC. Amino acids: CSASGTLSSYNEQFF.

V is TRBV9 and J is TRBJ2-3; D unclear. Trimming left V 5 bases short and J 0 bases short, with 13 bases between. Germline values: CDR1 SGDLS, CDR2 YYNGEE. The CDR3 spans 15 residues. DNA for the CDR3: TGTGCCAGCAGGGCCCCCTTCTCTAGCACAGATACGCAGTATTTT. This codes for CASRAPFSSTDTQYF.